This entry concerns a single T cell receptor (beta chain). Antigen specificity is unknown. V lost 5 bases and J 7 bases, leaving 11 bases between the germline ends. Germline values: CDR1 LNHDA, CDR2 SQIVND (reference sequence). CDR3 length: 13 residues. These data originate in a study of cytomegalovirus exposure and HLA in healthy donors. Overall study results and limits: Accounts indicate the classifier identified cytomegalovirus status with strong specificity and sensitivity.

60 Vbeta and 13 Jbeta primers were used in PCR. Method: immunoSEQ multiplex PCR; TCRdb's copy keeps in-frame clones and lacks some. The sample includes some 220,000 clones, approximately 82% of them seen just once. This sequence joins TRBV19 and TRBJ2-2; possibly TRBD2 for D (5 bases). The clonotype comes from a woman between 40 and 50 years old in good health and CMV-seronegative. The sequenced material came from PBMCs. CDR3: CASSVGLRGELFF. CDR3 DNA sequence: TGTGCCAGTAGTGTCGGACTTCGCGGGGAGCTGTTTTTT.